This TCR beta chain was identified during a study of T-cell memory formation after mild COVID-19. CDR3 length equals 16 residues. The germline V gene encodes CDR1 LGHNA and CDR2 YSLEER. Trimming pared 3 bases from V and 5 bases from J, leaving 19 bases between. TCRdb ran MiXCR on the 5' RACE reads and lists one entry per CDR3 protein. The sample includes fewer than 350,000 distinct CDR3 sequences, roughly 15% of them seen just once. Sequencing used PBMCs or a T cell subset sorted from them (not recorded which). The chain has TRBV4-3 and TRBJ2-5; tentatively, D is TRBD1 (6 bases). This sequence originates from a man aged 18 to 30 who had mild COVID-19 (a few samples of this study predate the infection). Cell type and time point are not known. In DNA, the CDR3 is TGCGCCAGCAGCCAGACCCCGCCAGGGGAAGACGAGACCCAGTACTTC. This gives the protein CASSQTPPGEDETQYF.